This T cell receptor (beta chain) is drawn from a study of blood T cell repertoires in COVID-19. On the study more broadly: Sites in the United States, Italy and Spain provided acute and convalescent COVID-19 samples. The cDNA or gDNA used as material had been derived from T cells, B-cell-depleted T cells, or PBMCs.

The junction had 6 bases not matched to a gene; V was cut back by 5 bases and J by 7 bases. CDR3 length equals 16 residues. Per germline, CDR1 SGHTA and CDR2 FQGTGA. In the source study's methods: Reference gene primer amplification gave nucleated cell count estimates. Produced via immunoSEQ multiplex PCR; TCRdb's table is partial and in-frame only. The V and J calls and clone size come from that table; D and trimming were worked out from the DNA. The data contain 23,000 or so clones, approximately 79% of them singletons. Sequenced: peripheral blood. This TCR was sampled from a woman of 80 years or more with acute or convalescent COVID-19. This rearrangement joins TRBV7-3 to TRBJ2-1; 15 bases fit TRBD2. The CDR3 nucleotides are TGTGCCAGCAGCAGGCCCGGGACTAGCGGGAGGAATGAGCAGTTCTTC. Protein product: CASSRPGTSGRNEQFF.